This is a list of T cell receptor beta chains from one sample in a study of T cells in Graves' hyperthyroidism and ophthalmopathy. TCRdb reprocessed the multiplex PCR reads via MiXCR and lists one record per CDR3 protein. The repertoire holds approximately 400,000 distinct CDR3 sequences, 13% seen once, with about 20% in the top ten. The specimen sequenced was blood. Every receptor here comes from a man in his thirties or forties with Graves' hyperthyroidism that later progressed to Graves' ophthalmopathy. Both conserved end residues are part of each CDR3. Each record gives: J gene, D gene, V gene, clone size, CDR3 protein, CDR3 DNA. D genes are given only for firm matches. Some rows mark clone size as missing; the rest say once, few, many or name a class of expanded clone.

j_call: TRBJ1-2
d_call: .
v_call: TRBV4-1
clone_size: .
cdr3_aa: CASSQSPEENYGYTF
cdr3_nt: TGCGCCAGCAGCCAATCCCCTGAGGAGAACTATGGCTACACCTTC

j_call: TRBJ2-1
d_call: TRBD2
v_call: TRBV6-5
clone_size: many
cdr3_aa: CASSYSVPSGGNNNEQFF
cdr3_nt: TGTGCCAGCAGTTACTCGGTTCCTAGCGGGGGGAATAACAATGAGCAGTTCTTC

j_call: TRBJ1-3
d_call: .
v_call: TRBV11-2
clone_size: .
cdr3_aa: CASTPGGTGNTIYF
cdr3_nt: TGTGCCAGCACCCCCGGAGGGACAGGAAACACCATATATTTT

j_call: TRBJ2-5
d_call: TRBD1
v_call: TRBV28
clone_size: many
cdr3_aa: CASSSGQVGETQYF
cdr3_nt: TGTGCCAGCAGCTCGGGACAGGTGGGAGAGACCCAGTACTTC

j_call: TRBJ2-1
d_call: .
v_call: TRBV24-1
clone_size: .
cdr3_aa: CATSDLGANEQFF
cdr3_nt: TGTGCCACCAGTGATTTAGGGGCCAATGAGCAGTTCTTC

j_call: TRBJ2-3
d_call: TRBD2
v_call: TRBV20-1
clone_size: .
cdr3_aa: CSASGGAGDTQYF
cdr3_nt: TGCAGTGCTAGCGGGGGGGCTGGAGATACGCAGTATTTT

j_call: TRBJ1-1
d_call: TRBD1
v_call: TRBV5-8
clone_size: few
cdr3_aa: CASSWGTGRSEAFF
cdr3_nt: TGTGCCAGCAGCTGGGGGACAGGGAGGTCTGAAGCTTTCTTT

j_call: TRBJ2-5
d_call: .
v_call: TRBV11-2
clone_size: many
cdr3_aa: CASSSSWGDETQYF
cdr3_nt: TGTGCCAGCAGTTCCTCATGGGGGGACGAGACCCAGTACTTC

j_call: TRBJ2-7
d_call: TRBD1
v_call: TRBV6-5
clone_size: .
cdr3_aa: CASSYSTGLYEQYF
cdr3_nt: TGTGCCAGCAGTTACTCGACAGGGTTGTACGAGCAGTACTTC

j_call: TRBJ2-3
d_call: .
v_call: TRBV28
clone_size: many
cdr3_aa: CASSGFSGSTDTQYF
cdr3_nt: TGTGCCAGCAGTGGGTTTAGCGGAAGCACAGATACGCAGTATTTT

j_call: TRBJ2-7
d_call: TRBD1
v_call: TRBV18
clone_size: few
cdr3_aa: CASSPRQGMDEQYF
cdr3_nt: TGTGCCAGCTCACCTCGACAGGGAATGGACGAGCAGTACTTC

j_call: TRBJ2-7
d_call: .
v_call: TRBV7-9
clone_size: few
cdr3_aa: CASSLAQGLSYEQYF
cdr3_nt: TGTGCCAGCAGCTTAGCCCAGGGGCTCTCCTACGAGCAGTACTTC

j_call: TRBJ2-5
d_call: .
v_call: TRBV2
clone_size: many
cdr3_aa: CASSLNTYLETQYF
cdr3_nt: TGTGCCAGCAGTTTAAACACCTACCTAGAGACCCAGTACTTC

j_call: TRBJ1-3
d_call: .
v_call: TRBV28
clone_size: many
cdr3_aa: CASSFPGSHSGNTIYF
cdr3_nt: TGTGCCAGCAGTTTCCCAGGGTCACACTCTGGAAACACCATATATTTT

j_call: TRBJ1-1
d_call: .
v_call: TRBV7-9
clone_size: many
cdr3_aa: CASSLGGALTEAFF
cdr3_nt: TGTGCCAGCAGCTTAGGAGGGGCCTTAACTGAAGCTTTCTTT

j_call: TRBJ2-2
d_call: TRBD1
v_call: TRBV6-5
clone_size: many
cdr3_aa: CASSYSTGGSRNTGELFF
cdr3_nt: TGTGCCAGCAGTTACTCAACAGGGGGCAGTCGGAACACCGGGGAGCTGTTTTTT

j_call: TRBJ1-5
d_call: .
v_call: TRBV12-3/TRBV12-4
clone_size: .
cdr3_aa: CASTRKGRGPRQPQHF
cdr3_nt: TGTGCCAGCACTCGTAAGGGGCGAGGTCCGCGTCAGCCCCAGCATTTT

j_call: TRBJ2-7
d_call: .
v_call: TRBV11-2
clone_size: .
cdr3_aa: CASSREAGTGEQYF
cdr3_nt: TGTGCCAGCAGCCGTGAGGCAGGGACGGGCGAGCAGTACTTC

j_call: TRBJ2-7
d_call: .
v_call: TRBV4-1
clone_size: few
cdr3_aa: CASSQGQGEYEQYF
cdr3_nt: TGCGCCAGCAGCCAAGGGCAGGGTGAGTACGAGCAGTACTTC

j_call: TRBJ1-2
d_call: TRBD1
v_call: TRBV9
clone_size: .
cdr3_aa: CASSGRTGGPNYGYTF
cdr3_nt: TGTGCCAGCAGCGGGCGGACAGGGGGCCCTAACTATGGCTACACCTTC

j_call: TRBJ2-5
d_call: TRBD1
v_call: TRBV7-9
clone_size: many
cdr3_aa: CASSLPGQGETQYF
cdr3_nt: TGTGCCAGCAGCTTACCGGGACAGGGCGAGACCCAGTACTTC

j_call: TRBJ2-1
d_call: .
v_call: TRBV7-9
clone_size: many
cdr3_aa: CASSPSRNEQFF
cdr3_nt: TGTGCCAGCAGCCCATCGCGAAATGAGCAGTTCTTC

j_call: TRBJ1-2
d_call: .
v_call: TRBV9
clone_size: once
cdr3_aa: CASSVTGQPNYGYTF
cdr3_nt: TGTGCCAGCAGCGTAACAGGGCAGCCTAACTATGGCTACACCTTC

j_call: TRBJ1-5
d_call: .
v_call: TRBV4-2
clone_size: many
cdr3_aa: CASSQGGGGQSNQPQHF
cdr3_nt: TGTGCCAGCAGCCAAGGTGGTGGGGGGCAGAGCAATCAGCCCCAGCATTTT

j_call: TRBJ2-6
d_call: .
v_call: TRBV5-1
clone_size: .
cdr3_aa: CASSLLKIPGANVLTF
cdr3_nt: TGCGCCAGCAGCTTGTTGAAGATTCCTGGGGCCAACGTCCTGACTTTC

j_call: TRBJ1-3
d_call: .
v_call: TRBV2
clone_size: .
cdr3_aa: CASSEEATGNTIYF
cdr3_nt: TGTGCCAGCAGTGAAGAGGCAACTGGAAACACCATATATTTT

j_call: TRBJ2-3
d_call: TRBD1
v_call: TRBV18
clone_size: many
cdr3_aa: CASSPPGQGGYTQYF
cdr3_nt: TGTGCCAGCTCACCGCCGGGACAGGGAGGGTATACGCAGTATTTT

j_call: TRBJ2-7
d_call: .
v_call: TRBV5-1
clone_size: many
cdr3_aa: CASSLVDSYEQYF
cdr3_nt: TGCGCCAGCAGCTTGGTTGACAGCTACGAGCAGTACTTC

j_call: TRBJ1-6
d_call: .
v_call: TRBV2
clone_size: many
cdr3_aa: CASSEQGGNSPLHF
cdr3_nt: TGTGCCAGCAGTGAACAGGGTGGTAATTCACCCCTCCACTTT

j_call: TRBJ2-5
d_call: TRBD2
v_call: TRBV3-1
clone_size: few
cdr3_aa: CASSPGLAGPGGETQYF
cdr3_nt: TGTGCCAGCAGCCCGGGACTAGCGGGCCCCGGGGGAGAGACCCAGTACTTC

j_call: TRBJ2-1
d_call: TRBD2
v_call: TRBV9
clone_size: few
cdr3_aa: CASSPRTSGVTYNEQFF
cdr3_nt: TGTGCCAGCAGCCCCAGGACTAGCGGGGTTACCTACAATGAGCAGTTCTTC

j_call: TRBJ1-1
d_call: .
v_call: TRBV15
clone_size: few
cdr3_aa: CATSRDRTAHTEAFF
cdr3_nt: TGTGCCACCAGCAGAGATCGAACAGCTCACACTGAAGCTTTCTTT

j_call: TRBJ2-1
d_call: TRBD1
v_call: TRBV24-1
clone_size: few
cdr3_aa: CATSSRTGGSYNEQFF
cdr3_nt: TGTGCCACCAGTTCCCGGACAGGGGGTTCTTACAATGAGCAGTTCTTC

j_call: TRBJ2-5
d_call: .
v_call: TRBV11-2
clone_size: few
cdr3_aa: CASSLDRQTQETQYF
cdr3_nt: TGTGCCAGCAGCTTAGATCGACAAACCCAAGAGACCCAGTACTTC

j_call: TRBJ2-5
d_call: .
v_call: TRBV7-8
clone_size: .
cdr3_aa: CASSLARRGWDQETQYF
cdr3_nt: TGTGCCAGCAGCTTAGCGCGGAGGGGGTGGGACCAAGAGACCCAGTACTTC

j_call: TRBJ2-3
d_call: .
v_call: TRBV12-5
clone_size: many
cdr3_aa: CASRQRTSTDTQYF
cdr3_nt: TGTGCTAGTCGACAGAGAACTAGCACAGATACGCAGTATTTT

j_call: TRBJ1-2
d_call: .
v_call: TRBV28
clone_size: many
cdr3_aa: CASSLGPYGYTF
cdr3_nt: TGTGCCAGCAGCTTAGGACCCTATGGCTACACCTTC

j_call: TRBJ2-1
d_call: TRBD2
v_call: TRBV10-3
clone_size: .
cdr3_aa: CAISGISGDYNEQFF
cdr3_nt: TGTGCCATCAGTGGTATTAGCGGGGATTACAATGAGCAGTTCTTC